One and the same sample provided the 23 T cell receptor beta chains below, sequenced in a study of CD8 T cells in Susac syndrome. The RNA, roughly 0.45 to 1 ug, was put through reverse transcription using random hexamers. TCRdb redid the calling of the immunoSEQ multiplex PCR reads with MiXCR, one entry per CDR3 protein. This table holds about 240,000 distinct CDR3 sequences, 90% to 97% found once. What was sequenced was CD4+ T cells from PBMCs. The receptors were sampled from a human donor with Susac syndrome.

The chain links TRBV20-1 to TRBJ2-1, with 9 positions matching TRBD2. The CDR3 covers 13 residues. Germline CDR1 DFQATT, CDR2 SNEGSKA (reference sequence). V shed 5 bases and J 10 bases; nucleotides not matched to a gene: 9. Written as DNA, the CDR3 is TGCAGTGCTTGCTCGGGACTAGCCTTCGAGCAGTTCTTC. This encodes CSACSGLAFEQFF.

The chain joins TRBV27 to TRBJ1-1, with 7 bases matching TRBD1. The V segment lost 5 bases and the J segment 0 bases; nucleotides outside the gene matches: 12. The CDR3 loop spans 17 amino acids. CDR1 and CDR2 from the germline V gene are MNHEY and SMNVEV (reference sequence). CDR3: CASSIWGQSAMNTEAFF. The DNA for the CDR3 is TGTGCCAGCAGTATTTGGGGACAGAGTGCGATGAACACTGAAGCTTTCTTT.

The chain links TRBV12-3 or TRBV12-4 to TRBJ2-5; 7 bases are a match to TRBD2. Losses at the gene ends were 6 bases for V and 5 bases for J; bases not matched to a gene: 9. The CDR3 totals 14 residues. The CDR3 DNA reads as TGTGCCAGCAGCCGGGACTACGCCGGGGAGACCCAGTACTTC. Encoded protein: CASSRDYAGETQYF.

The rearrangement joins TRBV2 to TRBJ1-5, with D maybe TRBD1 (5 bases). The CDR3 is made up of 13 amino acids. CDR1 SNHLY and CDR2 FYNNEI come from the germline V gene. Trimming pared 1 base from V and 5 bases from J, leaving 6 bases between. CDR3 in amino acids: CASSEVGDQPQHF. The CDR3 bases are TGTGCCAGCAGTGAAGTAGGGGATCAGCCCCAGCATTTT.

The chain uses TRBV18 and TRBJ1-1; D might be TRBD1 (5 bases). CDR3 length: 14 amino acids. V was cut by 0 bases and J by 8 bases, with 13 bases left in between. Germline V gives CDR1 KGHSH, CDR2 LQKENI. The CDR3 loop reads CASSPPGRAAEAFF. The CDR3 nucleotides read TGTGCCAGCTCACCACCCGGCAGGGCTGCCGAAGCTTTCTTT.

V gene TRBV29-1 combines with J gene TRBJ1-2, with no clear D. CDR3 length: 13 amino acids. Germline V gene data show CDR1 as SQVTM and CDR2 as ANQGSEA. V was cut by 7 bases and J by 0 bases, with 12 bases left in between. The CDR3 nucleotides read TGCAGCGCGGCAGTTAGTCCTAACTATGGCTACACCTTC. It translates to CSAAVSPNYGYTF.

This clonotype was recorded once. The genes are TRBV14 and TRBJ2-1, with D maybe TRBD1 (5 bases). V lost 0 bases to trimming and J lost 4 bases, with 10 bases between them. This CDR3 has 15 residues. CDR1 is SGHDN, CDR2 FVKESK, per germline. The CDR3 is CASSQDLTAYNEQFF. The CDR3 coding sequence is TGTGCCAGCAGCCAAGATCTGACAGCTTACAATGAGCAGTTCTTC.

This chain uses TRBV27 with TRBJ2-7; possible D gene TRBD2, 5 bases. V gave up 5 bases and J gave up 7 bases, with 9 bases separating them. CDR3 length: 11 residues. Germline CDR1 MNHEY, CDR2 SMNVEV (reference sequence). The CDR3 nucleotides read TGTGCCAGCAGTCGGGGTGGTGAGCAGTACTTC. Its protein product is CASSRGGEQYF.

The rearrangement joins TRBV30 to TRBJ1-2, with 7 bases fitting TRBD1. CDR1 GTSNPN and CDR2 SVGIG come from the germline V gene (reference sequence). The CDR3 runs to 17 residues. The ends lost 7 bases at V and 4 bases at J; junction bases unmatched: 21. The CDR3 sequence is CAYYNYRGAATGYGYTF. CDR3 DNA sequence: TGTGCCTACTACAACTACAGGGGAGCGGCTACCGGCTATGGCTACACCTTC.

Points on this clonotype: The junction and the germline gene differ at one end; a read error may be behind it. CDR3: CAIREDRLVF. CDR3 DNA: TGTGCCATCAGGGAGGACAGGCTGGTCTTT. This rearrangement joins TRBV10-3 to TRBJ1-1; 7 bases align to TRBD1. CDR3 length: 10 residues. From germline, CDR1 is ENHRY and CDR2 SYGVKD.

This sequence joins TRBV12-3 or TRBV12-4 and TRBJ2-5; 12 bases fit TRBD1. The CDR3 has 16 amino acids. Trimming cost V 3 bases and J 5 bases; bases outside gene matches: 7. The CDR3 sequence: CASSLWDRGREETQYF. The CDR3 DNA is TGTGCCAGCAGTTTGTGGGACAGGGGGCGTGAGGAGACCCAGTACTTC.

The chain is built from TRBV28 and TRBJ2-7, with a tentative D call TRBD1 (6 bases). Germline V gene lookup returns CDR1 MDHEN and CDR2 SYDVKM. The CDR3 is 12 residues long. V was cut by 7 bases and J by 3 bases, with 10 bases left in between. The CDR3 coding sequence is TGTGCCAGCACCGGGGACATCTACGAGCAGTACTTC. This encodes CASTGDIYEQYF. Complete variable domain (other parts from reference TRBV28 and TRBJ2-7): DVKVTQSSRYLVKRTGEKVFLECVQDMDHENMFWYRQDPGLGLRLIYFSYDVKMKEKGDIPEGYSVSREKKERFSLILESASTNQTSMYLCASTGDIYEQYFGPGTRLTVT.

The chain recombines TRBV12-3 or TRBV12-4 with TRBJ2-1; TRBD1 is a possible D gene (5 bases). V lost 5 bases and J 0 bases, leaving 17 bases between the germline ends. This CDR3 has 17 residues. The CDR3 sequence is CASSTPGLFSSYNEQFF. Written as DNA, the CDR3 is TGTGCCAGCAGTACCCCAGGGCTGTTTAGCTCCTACAATGAGCAGTTCTTC.

The chain has TRBV4-1 and TRBJ1-2; D might be TRBD1 (6 bases). The CDR3 extends over 16 amino acids. Trimming stripped 3 bases from V and 0 bases from J, with 14 bases between. Germline V CDR1 and CDR2: MGHRA, YSYEKL. The CDR3 DNA is TGCGCCAGCAGCCACCAACAGGGACGGGCTAACTATGGCTACACCTTC. Translation: CASSHQQGRANYGYTF.

The chain combines TRBV28 with TRBJ2-1, with TRBD1 matching 7 bases. Germline assignment: CDR1 MDHEN and CDR2 SYDVKM. This CDR3 comprises 11 residues. J lost 13 bases, V lost 10 bases, and 10 bases had no gene match. CDR3: CATNRGAYQFF. In DNA form, the CDR3 reads TGTGCCACAAACAGGGGCGCGTACCAGTTCTTC.

The chain carries TRBV20-1 and TRBJ2-7; D perhaps matches TRBD1 (5 bases). The CDR3 covers 15 residues. Germline values: CDR1 DFQATT, CDR2 SNEGSKA (reference sequence). V was pared by 0 bases and J by 0 bases, with 12 bases between. Here the CDR3 DNA reads TGCAGTGCTAGAGATTCTCAGGGCAGCTCCTACGAGCAGTACTTC. Its protein product is CSARDSQGSSYEQYF.

For the CDR3, the DNA is TGCGCCAGCAGGCATAATCGGGGACACGGTAGCTCTGGGGCCAACGTCCTGACTTTC. It codes for CASRHNRGHGSSGANVLTF. The chain carries TRBV23-1 and TRBJ2-6, with D maybe TRBD1 (6 bases). TRBV23-1 is designated an ORF whose function remains uncertain. V shed 6 bases and J shed 0 bases, with 21 bases lying between them. The CDR3 has 19 amino acids.

In nucleotides, the CDR3 is TGTGCCACCCGGGGCCCAGGGAAAAATCAGCCCCAGCATTTT. Translating gives CATRGPGKNQPQHF. The gene calls are TRBV28 and TRBJ1-5; D perhaps matches TRBD1 (5 bases). Germline V gene sequence: CDR1 MDHEN, CDR2 SYDVKM. The CDR3 runs 14 residues. V was shortened by 10 bases and J by 4 bases, with 17 bases between the two germline ends.

The rearrangement links TRBV20-1 to TRBJ1-2; D gene uncertain. CDR1 is DFQATT and CDR2 is SNEGSKA in the germline V gene (reference sequence). The germline V and J ends were trimmed by 0 bases and 7 bases, with 18 bases remaining between them. The CDR3 has 15 residues. The DNA of the CDR3 is TGCAGTGCTAGAGATCAGGCAGCGGGGAGGAGTGGCTACACCTTC. It is translated as CSARDQAAGRSGYTF.

The chain combines TRBV4-1 with TRBJ2-3; 7 positions agree with TRBD1. The ends lost 0 bases at V and 2 bases at J; junction bases unmatched: 8. Germline values: CDR1 MGHRA, CDR2 YSYEKL. This CDR3 has 17 residues. The CDR3 here is CASSQDYKGANTDTQYF. The CDR3 region has the DNA TGCGCCAGCAGCCAAGATTATAAGGGGGCGAACACAGATACGCAGTATTTT.

The V call is TRBV28, the J call TRBJ2-5; D gene ambiguous. Germline CDR1 and CDR2: MDHEN and SYDVKM. The ends were cut back, 3 bases at V and 5 bases at J, with 10 bases in the middle. The CDR3 is 13 residues long. For the CDR3, the DNA is TGTGCCAGCAGTTTCAGCCATCGGGAGACCCAGTACTTC. Amino acids: CASSFSHRETQYF.

In its sample, this clonotype was seen once. The chain recombines TRBV20-1 with TRBJ2-1; D unresolved. CDR1 DFQATT and CDR2 SNEGSKA come from the germline V gene (reference sequence). The CDR3 is 13 residues long. The DNA for the CDR3 is TGCAGGGCGCTAGGGTCTAACCACCCCGAGCAGTTCTTC. Amino acid sequence: CRALGSNHPEQFF.

The chain is built from TRBV10-1 and TRBJ1-5; D gene unclear. The V end lost 2 bases, the J end lost 6 bases, and 8 bases lay between the germline ends. CDR3 length: 13 amino acids. CDR1 is WNHNN and CDR2 is SYGVQD in the germline V gene (reference sequence). The chain's CDR3 is CASSERSSQPQHF. CDR3 bases: TGCGCCAGCAGTGAGAGGAGTAGTCAGCCCCAGCATTTT.